The rows below give T cell receptor beta chains drawn from one sample of a study of blood T cell repertoires in COVID-19. Generated by immunoSEQ multiplex PCR, the TCRdb table keeps only in-frame clones and is missing some. Seen here are a few hundred thousand clones, approximately 85% observed once, and the top ten hold approximately 7.5%. The sample consisted of peripheral blood. The receptors originated from a human donor in a cohort sampled during active COVID-19. Both conserved end residues are part of each CDR3. Each record gives: V gene, D gene, J gene, clone size, CDR3 protein, CDR3 DNA. D genes are given only for firm matches. Expanded clones get a size class; other rows say once, few or many, or leave the size out.

TRBV11-2,NA,TRBJ1-2,NA,CASSSHTDGYTF,TGTGCCAGCAGCTCCCACACCGATGGCTACACCTTC
TRBV19,TRBD1,TRBJ1-1,few,CASSRWGQGKPEAFF,TGTGCCAGTAGTCGTTGGGGACAGGGGAAACCTGAAGCTTTCTTT
TRBV7-3,NA,TRBJ2-1,NA,CASSHQEVSYNEQFF,TGTGCCAGCAGCCACCAGGAGGTATCCTACAATGAGCAGTTCTTC
TRBV11-2,NA,TRBJ1-2,NA,CASSLDSRWSDRSNYGYTF,TGTGCCAGCAGCTTAGACTCTCGGTGGTCAGACAGATCTAACTATGGCTACACCTTC
TRBV5-1,TRBD1,TRBJ1-6,NA,CASSPGTGDSPLHF,TGCGCCAGCAGCCCGGGGACAGGGGACTCACCCCTCCACTTT
TRBV7-3,NA,TRBJ1-2,NA,CASSFEGSYGYTF,TGTGCCAGCAGCTTCGAAGGGAGCTATGGCTACACCTTC
TRBV12-5,TRBD1,TRBJ2-2,NA,CASGLGRGHTGELFF,TGTGCTAGTGGTTTGGGTAGGGGGCACACCGGGGAGCTGTTTTTT
TRBV21-1,NA,TRBJ1-2,once,CASSIGTLPDRVTGYTF,TGTGCCAGCAGCATTGGTACCCTCCCCGACAGGGTGACAGGCTACACCTTC
TRBV5-1,TRBD1,TRBJ2-7,once,CASSLVDGTGVSYEQYF,TGCGCCAGCAGCTTGGTCGACGGGACAGGGGTCTCCTACGAGCAGTACTTC
TRBV18,TRBD1,TRBJ2-2,NA,CASSRGQGENTGELFF,TGTGCCAGCTCACGAGGACAGGGGGAGAACACCGGGGAGCTGTTTTTT
TRBV7-2,TRBD1,TRBJ1-1,few,CASSKQGAMNTEAFF,TGTGCCAGCAGCAAACAGGGGGCGATGAACACTGAAGCTTTCTTT
TRBV27,NA,TRBJ2-1,many,CASSTTKQGINEQFF,TGTGCCAGCTCAACCACCAAACAGGGAATCAATGAGCAGTTCTTC
TRBV2,NA,TRBJ2-3,NA,CASRFLAGSSTDTQYF,TGTGCCAGCCGTTTTTTGGCGGGGTCTAGCACAGATACGCAGTATTTT
TRBV28,NA,TRBJ2-7,NA,CASKVQGYNEQYF,TGTGCCAGCAAGGTCCAGGGCTACAACGAGCAGTACTTC
TRBV27,TRBD2,TRBJ2-7,once,CASRPSGAPYEQYF,TGTGCCAGCAGACCTAGCGGGGCCCCCTACGAGCAGTACTTC
TRBV10-2,TRBD2,TRBJ2-7,NA,CASNPSGGVEQYF,TGCGCCAGCAACCCTAGCGGGGGCGTTGAGCAGTACTTC
TRBV19,TRBD1,TRBJ1-1,NA,CASSKQGIVNTEAFF,TGTGCCAGTAGTAAACAGGGGATAGTGAACACTGAAGCTTTCTTT
TRBV7-9,NA,TRBJ2-5,NA,CASSLPAEVVGTQYF,TGTGCCAGCAGCCTTCCCGCAGAGGTGGTCGGGACCCAGTACTTC
TRBV18,NA,TRBJ2-7,NA,CASSPVASSYEQYF,TGTGCCAGCTCACCGGTCGCTAGCTCCTACGAGCAGTACTTC
TRBV5-8,NA,TRBJ2-1,once,CASSLSGWVSSYNEQFF,TGTGCCAGCAGCTTGTCAGGGTGGGTGAGCTCCTACAATGAGCAGTTCTTC
TRBV10-3,TRBD2,TRBJ2-7,NA,CASREAAYEQYF,TGTGCCTCCCGGGAGGCAGCCTACGAGCAGTACTTC
TRBV24-1,TRBD2,TRBJ2-1,NA,CATSDLPSIAGGHNEQFF,TGTGCCACCAGTGATTTGCCTTCCATAGCGGGGGGTCACAATGAGCAGTTCTTC
TRBV30,NA,TRBJ1-4,NA,CAWSAGATNEKLFF,TGTGCCTGGAGTGCGGGGGCAACTAATGAAAAACTGTTTTTT
TRBV4-1,TRBD1,TRBJ1-5,NA,CASSPGQGDGQPQHF,TGCGCCAGCAGCCCGGGACAGGGGGACGGTCAGCCCCAGCATTTT
TRBV10-2,TRBD1,TRBJ1-2,NA,CASSGDRGRLYTF,TGCGCCAGCAGTGGAGACAGGGGGCGTCTCTACACCTTC
TRBV2,TRBD1,TRBJ1-1,NA,CASSVFMEDREAFF,TGTGCCAGCAGCGTGTTTATGGAGGACAGGGAAGCTTTCTTT
TRBV7-9,TRBD1,TRBJ1-4,NA,CASSLGEDRASEKLFF,TGTGCCAGCAGCTTAGGGGAGGACAGGGCCTCTGAAAAACTGTTTTTT
TRBV7-9,NA,TRBJ1-1,NA,CASRTRQDTEAFF,TGTGCCAGCAGGACACGACAGGACACTGAAGCTTTCTTT